A single sample is the source of the 28 T cell receptor beta chains below, sequenced in a study of OX40 agonist ivuxolimab in advanced cancers. The table came from immunoSEQ multiplex PCR; TCRdb's copy has only in-frame clones and leaves some out. The sample consists of about 64,000 clones, about 88% of them appearing once. This specimen consisted of CD4+ or CD8+ T cells sorted from blood, obtained in a trial of the OX40 agonist ivuxolimab. Receptors originate from an adult with an advanced solid tumor such as melanoma, head and neck, liver or kidney cancer.

The chain links TRBV7-2 to TRBJ2-5; weak D call: TRBD1 (5 bases). Germline lookup yields CDR1 SGHTA and CDR2 FQGNSA. V was trimmed by 1 base and J by 4 bases, leaving 7 bases between them. The CDR3 covers 13 residues. The CDR3: CASSLDRGETQYF. CDR3 DNA sequence: TGTGCCAGCAGCTTAGATAGGGGAGAGACCCAGTACTTC.

The chain couples TRBV4-1 to TRBJ2-1; 12 bases align to TRBD2. CDR3 size: 16 residues. Germline loops: CDR1 MGHRA, CDR2 YSYEKL. The ends lost 1 base at V and 8 bases at J; junction bases unmatched: 6. The CDR3 loop is CASSQVSGTSGHEQFF. In DNA, the CDR3 is TGCGCCAGCAGCCAAGTTTCCGGGACTAGCGGGCATGAGCAGTTCTTC.

The genes are TRBV2 and TRBJ2-5; D possibly corresponds to TRBD2 (5 bases). The CDR3 runs to 11 residues. V was shortened by 6 bases and J by 3 bases, with 5 bases between the two germline ends. Germline V gene sequence: CDR1 SNHLY, CDR2 FYNNEI. The CDR3 DNA reads as TGTGCCAGCAGGAGGGAAGAGACCCAGTACTTC. Protein product: CASRREETQYF.

V usage is TRBV9 and J usage is TRBJ2-7; tentative D call: TRBD1 (6 bases). This CDR3 has 14 residues. The germline V gene encodes CDR1 SGDLS and CDR2 YYNGEE. Trimming took off 0 bases at V and 2 bases at J, with 9 bases between the two ends. CDR3 protein: CASSVAAGAYEQYF. CDR3 DNA: TGTGCCAGCAGCGTAGCAGCAGGGGCCTACGAGCAGTACTTC.

The chain joins TRBV28 to TRBJ1-4; 10 positions agree with TRBD1. The V gene end was trimmed by 6 bases and the J gene end by 3 bases; junction bases not matched to a gene: 4. The CDR3 extends over 15 amino acids. CDR1 and CDR2 from the germline V gene are MDHEN and SYDVKM. This chain's CDR3 is CASRTGGSANEKLFF. The CDR3 coding sequence is TGTGCCAGCAGGACAGGGGGCTCGGCTAATGAAAAACTGTTTTTT.

The genes are TRBV29-1 and TRBJ2-7, with D perhaps matching TRBD1 (5 bases). Germline V gives CDR1 SQVTM, CDR2 ANQGSEA. This CDR3 region has 13 residues. V shed 7 bases and J shed 6 bases, with 19 bases lying between them. The CDR3 protein is CSAGPRDSAEQYF. The DNA of the CDR3 is TGCAGCGCCGGCCCCCGCGACAGCGCCGAGCAGTACTTC.

This chain uses TRBV19 with TRBJ1-1; unclear D gene. The germline V and J ends were trimmed by 7 bases and 1 base, with 7 bases remaining between them. The germline CDR1 and CDR2 sequences are LNHDA and SQIVND (reference sequence). The CDR3 extends over 12 amino acids. CDR3 protein: CASNRQNTEAFF. The DNA for the CDR3 is TGTGCCAGTAATCGGCAGAACACTGAAGCTTTCTTT. The full variable domain, completed using reference TRBV19 and TRBJ1-1, is DGGITQSPKYLFRKEGQNVTLSCEQNLNHDAMYWYRQDPGQGLRLIYYSQIVNDFQKGDIAEGYSVSREKKESFPLTVTSAQKNPTAFYLCASNRQNTEAFFGQGTRLTVV.

V is TRBV19 and J is TRBJ2-7; 8 bases fit TRBD1. Germline V lookup: CDR1 LNHDA, CDR2 SQIVND (reference sequence). J gave up 3 bases and V 3 bases, and 7 bases lay outside the gene matches. The CDR3 runs 15 residues. For the CDR3, the DNA is TGTGCCAGTAGTATCTCAGGGGGCGCAGTCTACGAGCAGTACTTC. This encodes CASSISGGAVYEQYF.

The chain has TRBV19 and TRBJ2-3; D is possibly TRBD1 (6 bases). V was pared by 3 bases and J by 6 bases, with 10 bases between. Germline CDR1 is LNHDA and CDR2 is SQIVND (reference sequence). The CDR3 runs 13 residues. CDR3 amino acids: CASSITGMDTQYF. CDR3 bases: TGTGCCAGTAGTATCACAGGGATGGATACGCAGTATTTT.

This chain connects TRBV7-9 to TRBJ2-3; either TRBD1 or TRBD2 may supply D (5 bases each). The V gene's germline CDR1 is SEHNR and CDR2 FQNEAQ (reference sequence). With 4 bases removed from V and 0 bases from J, the gap between germline ends came to 14 bases. The CDR3 extends over 16 amino acids. The CDR3 sequence is CASSSFTRGSTDTQYF. The CDR3, as DNA: TGTGCCAGCAGCTCCTTCACTAGGGGCAGCACAGATACGCAGTATTTT. Filled out from reference TRBV7-9 and TRBJ2-3, the complete variable domain reads DTGVSQNPRHKITKRGQNVTFRCDPISEHNRLYWYRQTLGQGPEFLTYFQNEAQLEKSRLLSDRFSAERPKGSFSTLEIQRTEQGDSAMYLCASSSFTRGSTDTQYFGPGTRLTVL.

The chain has TRBV28 and TRBJ2-2; D is ambiguous. V lost 3 bases and J lost 10, with 24 bases in between. The CDR3 has 17 residues. Germline V CDR1 and CDR2: MDHEN, SYDVKM. Here the CDR3 reads CASSFRPWNSLPLELFF. The DNA of the CDR3 is TGTGCCAGCAGTTTTAGGCCTTGGAACTCCCTACCCTTGGAGCTGTTTTTT.

J is TRBJ1-2 and V is TRBV5-4; TRBD1 matches at 8 bases. Trimming took 2 bases from V and 6 from J; bases not matched to a gene: 6. This CDR3 is 14 amino acids long. The germline gives CDR1 SGHNT, CDR2 YYREEE (reference sequence). DNA of the CDR3: TGTGCCAGCAGCTTAAACAGGGGGGTCAATGGCTACACCTTC. This codes for CASSLNRGVNGYTF.

This clone has just one count. The chain couples TRBV6-5 to TRBJ1-1; tentatively, D is TRBD1 (6 bases). The V end was cut by 5 bases, the J end by 7 bases, with 14 bases between. Germline loops: CDR1 MNHEY, CDR2 SVGAGI. The CDR3 consists of 13 residues. CDR3 protein: CASSPRGTLEAFF. The CDR3 DNA sequence: TGTGCCAGCAGTCCCCGGGGGACACTTGAAGCTTTCTTT.

The rearrangement joins TRBV7-8 to TRBJ2-5; 7 bases map to TRBD1. This CDR3 region has 14 residues. CDR1 SGHVS and CDR2 FQNEAQ come from the germline V gene. The V segment lost 7 bases and the J segment 6 bases; nucleotides outside the gene matches: 11. CDR3 region: CASNKNRGGKTQYF. CDR3 DNA: TGTGCCAGCAACAAGAACAGGGGTGGCAAGACCCAGTACTTC.

The chain is built from TRBV6-1 and TRBJ2-7, with D possibly being TRBD1 or TRBD2 (5 bases each). Germline V lookup: CDR1 MNHNS, CDR2 SASEGT. V was clipped by 10 bases and J by 8 bases, with 18 bases between them. This CDR3 has 12 amino acids. The CDR3 region has the DNA TGTGCCAATGGGGACCCTCAGGTACAGCAGTACTTC. Amino acid sequence: CANGDPQVQQYF.

This sequence joins TRBV5-6 and TRBJ2-7; D is undetermined. CDR3 length: 14 residues. The V end was cut by 5 bases, the J end by 1 base, with 13 bases between. Germline CDR1 is SGHDT and CDR2 is YYEEEE. The CDR3 nucleotides are TGTGCCAGCAGAGGCCGTACTGCGTCCTACGAGCAGTACTTC. It is translated as CASRGRTASYEQYF.

J is TRBJ1-1 and V is TRBV5-1, with 9 bases fitting TRBD1. From germline, CDR1 is SGHRS and CDR2 YFSETQ. Trimming took 3 bases from V and 5 from J; bases not matched to a gene: 8. The CDR3 has 15 amino acids. The CDR3 region has the DNA TGCGCCAGCAGCTCGATACAGGGGGCGAGTACTGAAGCTTTCTTT. Amino acids: CASSSIQGASTEAFF.

This clone was recorded only once. DNA of the CDR3: TGTGCCACCGGAGCGGGAGTACGAACCGGGGAGCTGTTTTTT. It is translated as CATGAGVRTGELFF. The V call is TRBV10-3, the J call TRBJ2-2, with TRBD2 matching 8 bases. CDR3 size: 14 residues. Looked up from germline, CDR1 is ENHRY and CDR2 is SYGVKD. With V trimmed by 10 bases and J by 5 bases, 9 bases remained unmatched.

The chain links TRBV19 to TRBJ2-4, with a weak D call TRBD1 (6 bases). CDR1 is LNHDA and CDR2 is SQIVND in the germline V gene (reference sequence). The V end lost 3 bases, the J end lost 1 base, and 13 bases lay between the germline ends. The CDR3 consists of 16 residues. The CDR3 sequence is CASSILTGWAKNIQYF. The CDR3 region has the DNA TGTGCCAGTAGTATCCTCACAGGGTGGGCCAAAAACATTCAGTACTTC.

As for this clone: Other nucleotide sequences from this sample produce the same CDR3. The rearrangement links TRBV5-5 to TRBJ1-5; tentative D call: TRBD1 (6 bases). Per germline, CDR1 SGHKS and CDR2 YYEKEE (reference sequence). The V and J ends lost 1 base and 0 bases respectively, with 11 bases between them. CDR3 length equals 16 residues. CDR3 residues: CASSLLWGHSNQPQHF. CDR3 nucleotide sequence: TGTGCCAGCAGCTTGCTTTGGGGGCATAGCAATCAGCCCCAGCATTTT.

The chain combines TRBV9 with TRBJ2-5; TRBD2 matches 13 bases. The CDR3 has 14 residues. Per germline, CDR1 SGDLS and CDR2 YYNGEE. Trimming took 4 bases from V and 4 from J; bases not matched to a gene: 1. The CDR3 DNA is TGTGCCAGCAGCTGGACTAGCGGGAGAGAGACCCAGTACTTC. It yields the protein CASSWTSGRETQYF.

The rearrangement joins TRBV6-1 to TRBJ1-5; no definite D call. CDR1 is MNHNS and CDR2 is SASEGT in the germline V gene. The CDR3 length is 13 residues. V was shortened by 6 bases and J by 6 bases, with 12 bases between the two germline ends. CDR3 in amino acids: CASSPGRIQPQHF. CDR3 in DNA: TGTGCCAGCAGCCCTGGGAGGATTCAGCCCCAGCATTTT.

V is TRBV11-2 and J is TRBJ1-1; D is undetermined. V lost 5 bases and J 8 bases, leaving 9 bases between the germline ends. This CDR3 has 11 residues. The germline V gene has CDR1 SGHAT and CDR2 FQNNGV. The CDR3 nucleotides are TGTGCCAGCAGCCTCACCAGGGAAGCTTTCTTT. Its protein is CASSLTREAFF.

Of note for this clone: Within the sample, other DNA sequences also encode this same CDR3. The chain links TRBV29-1 to TRBJ1-5; D is unresolved. V dropped 0 bases and J dropped 6 bases, with 6 bases sitting between them. The CDR3 loop spans 12 amino acids. The germline V gene has CDR1 SQVTM and CDR2 ANQGSEA. For the CDR3, the DNA is TGCAGCGTTGAAGATCCAGGTCAGCCCCAGCATTTT. Translation: CSVEDPGQPQHF. Together with reference TRBV29-1 and TRBJ1-5, the CDR3 gives the full variable domain: SAVISQKPSRDICQRGTSLTIQCQVDSQVTMMFWYRQQPGQSLTLIATANQGSEATYESGFVIDKFPISRPNLTFSTLTVSNMSPEDSSIYLCSVEDPGQPQHFGDGTRLSIL.

A note on this clone: At one of its ends the junction is not consistent with the germline gene, which may arise from a read error. The V gene is TRBV5-1, the J gene TRBJ2-5; D is ambiguous. The germline gives CDR1 SGHRS, CDR2 YFSETQ. The CDR3 extends over 15 amino acids. CDR3 nucleotide sequence: TGTGCCAGCAGCCGCCGGATGGGTTCCCAAGAGACCCAGTACTTC. Protein sequence: CASSRRMGSQETQYF. Full variable domain (rest looked up from reference TRBV5-1 and TRBJ2-5): KAGVTQTPRYLIKTRGQQVTLSCSPISGHRSVSWYQQTPGQGLQFLFEYFSETQRNKGNFPGRFSGRQFSNSRSEMNVSTLELGDSALYLCASSRRMGSQETQYFGPGTRLLVL.

The rearrangement uses TRBV11-3 and TRBJ2-6, with TRBD1 matching 7 bases. The germline CDR1 and CDR2 sequences are SGHNT and YENEEA. The CDR3 has 16 residues. V was pared by 5 bases and J by 3 bases, with 7 bases of the junction left unmatched. CDR3: CASSKNRGHGANVLTF. The CDR3 DNA follows: TGTGCCAGCAGCAAGAACAGGGGTCATGGGGCCAACGTCCTGACTTTC.

The V gene is TRBV6-1, the J gene TRBJ2-5; D is unclear. Per germline, CDR1 MNHNS and CDR2 SASEGT. The length of the CDR3 is 13 residues. The V end was cut by 5 bases, the J end by 2 bases, with 9 bases between. The CDR3 reads CASSLARQETQYF. CDR3 nucleotide sequence: TGTGCCAGCAGTCTTGCGAGACAAGAGACCCAGTACTTC.

The chain has TRBV19 and TRBJ1-4; TRBD1 is a possible D gene (6 bases). V was cut by 5 bases and J by 5 bases, with 9 bases left in between. This CDR3 is built from 13 residues. Germline V gene data show CDR1 as LNHDA and CDR2 as SQIVND (reference sequence). The CDR3 nucleotides read TGTGCCAGTAGTGAGCAGGGGAATGAAAAACTGTTTTTT. It translates to CASSEQGNEKLFF.